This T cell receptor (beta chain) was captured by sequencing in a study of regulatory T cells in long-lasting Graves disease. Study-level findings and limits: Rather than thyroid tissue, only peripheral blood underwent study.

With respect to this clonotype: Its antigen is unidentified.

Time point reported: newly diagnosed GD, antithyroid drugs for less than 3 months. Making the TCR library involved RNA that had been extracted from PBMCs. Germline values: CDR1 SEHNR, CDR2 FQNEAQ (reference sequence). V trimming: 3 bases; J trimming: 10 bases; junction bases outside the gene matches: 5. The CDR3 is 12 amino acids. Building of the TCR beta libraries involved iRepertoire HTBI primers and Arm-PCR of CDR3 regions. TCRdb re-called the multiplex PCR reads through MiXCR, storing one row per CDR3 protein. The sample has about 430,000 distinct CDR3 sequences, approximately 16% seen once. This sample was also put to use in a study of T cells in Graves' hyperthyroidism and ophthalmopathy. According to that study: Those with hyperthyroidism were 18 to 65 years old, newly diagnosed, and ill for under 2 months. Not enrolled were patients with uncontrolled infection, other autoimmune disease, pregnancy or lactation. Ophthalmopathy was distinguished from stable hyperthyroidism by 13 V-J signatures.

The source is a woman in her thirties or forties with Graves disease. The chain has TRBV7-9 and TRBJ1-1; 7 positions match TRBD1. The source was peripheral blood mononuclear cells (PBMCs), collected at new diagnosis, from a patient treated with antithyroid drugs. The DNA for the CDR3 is TGTGCCAGCAGCTTGAAGACAGGGAGAGCTTTCTTT. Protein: CASSLKTGRAFF.